This passage covers 26 T cell receptor beta chains from one sample sequenced in a study of molecular identifiers for immune sequencing clone quantification. TCRdb ran MiXCR on the PCR reads and lists one entry per CDR3 protein. The table records 600,000 to 650,000 distinct CDR3 sequences, nearly 20% of them present only once. Material for sequencing was naive CD8+ T cells from blood, with Jurkat cell RNA spiked in. The subset: FACS-sorted CD8+CD4-CCR7+CD45RA+ naive T cells. These TCRs come from a human donor in good health. Some libraries in this study had Jurkat cell RNA spiked in.

This clonotype showed up many times. The chain joins TRBV4-3 to TRBJ2-3; TRBD2 matches at 8 bases. This CDR3 has 14 amino acids. CDR1 is LGHNA and CDR2 is YSLEER in the germline V gene. With 8 bases clipped from V and 5 bases from J, the junction kept 9 bases outside the gene matches. CDR3 nucleotide sequence: TGCGCCAGCGGAACGGGACTAGGAGTAGATACGCAGTATTTT. Protein product: CASGTGLGVDTQYF.

The chain uses TRBV6-5 and TRBJ2-2; TRBD2 aligns across 8 bases. There are 18 residues in the CDR3. Unmatched junction bases numbered 10, after V lost 0 bases and J lost 4 bases. Per germline, CDR1 MNHEY and CDR2 SVGAGI. CDR3 nucleotides: TGTGCCAGCAGTTACTCCCCTGCGGGGGGTCTTCGCACCGGGGAGCTGTTTTTT. This translates into CASSYSPAGGLRTGELFF.

This clonotype has at least ten counts. The V and J genes are TRBV4-2 and TRBJ2-7; 11 nucleotides match TRBD2. Germline V gene sequence: CDR1 LGHNA, CDR2 YNFKEQ. The trim removed 0 bases at V and 7 bases at J, leaving 5 bases unmatched. This CDR3 region has 15 residues. Here the CDR3 DNA reads TGTGCCAGCAGCCAAGAGTTAGCGGGAGGGCCTGAGCAGTACTTC. Its translation: CASSQELAGGPEQYF.

This clonotype was observed a few times. V is TRBV30 and J is TRBJ1-1, with D uncertain. With 0 bases removed from V and 1 base from J, the gap between germline ends came to 12 bases. Germline V gene data show CDR1 as GTSNPN and CDR2 as SVGIG (reference sequence). This CDR3 has 15 residues. The CDR3 region is CAWSVSGYGNTEAFF. CDR3 DNA sequence: TGTGCCTGGAGTGTATCGGGGTACGGGAACACTGAAGCTTTCTTT.

In nucleotides, the CDR3 is TGTGCCAGCAGTCCACACCTATCCACTGAAGCTTTCTTT. Its protein is CASSPHLSTEAFF. The rearrangement links TRBV28 to TRBJ1-1; D not certain. Germline CDR1 is MDHEN and CDR2 is SYDVKM. V was pared by 5 bases and J by 4 bases, with 11 bases between. This CDR3 is 13 amino acids long.

This clonotype was seen at least ten times. The J gene is TRBJ1-3, the V gene TRBV29-1, with TRBD1 as a possible D gene (5 bases). This CDR3 has 14 residues. V lost 0 bases and J lost 3, with 9 bases in between. CDR1 and CDR2 from the germline V gene are SQVTM and ANQGSEA. The CDR3 spells CSVEDQGDGNTIYF. Written as DNA, the CDR3 is TGCAGCGTTGAAGATCAGGGTGATGGAAACACCATATATTTT.

This clonotype was picked up many times. The chain carries TRBV5-4 and TRBJ2-1, with TRBD1 matching 7 bases. V dropped 4 bases and J dropped 4; count of bases not matched to a gene: 8. CDR1 and CDR2 from the germline V gene are SGHNT and YYREEE (reference sequence). This CDR3 region has 15 residues. DNA of the CDR3: TGTGCCAGCAGCCCGGACAGGACGGGGTACAATGAGCAGTTCTTC. Translated, it gives CASSPDRTGYNEQFF.

This clonotype was found a few times. The CDR3 coding sequence is TGCGCCAGCAGCCAAGTCATGGGCCAAAGGACAGGGGGAGACTATGGCTACACCTTC. Translated, it gives CASSQVMGQRTGGDYGYTF. The V and J genes are TRBV4-1 and TRBJ1-2; 10 bases are a match to TRBD1. The CDR3 has 19 residues. Germline V lookup: CDR1 MGHRA, CDR2 YSYEKL. The V and J ends lost 1 base and 3 bases, in that order; junction bases with no gene match: 14.

Of note for this clonotype: A read error is possible here, since a much larger clone lies one base away. The chain is built from TRBV4-3 and TRBJ2-7; D not certain. V lost 0 bases to trimming and J lost 2 bases, with 11 bases between them. This CDR3 has 15 residues. From germline, CDR1 is LGHNA and CDR2 YSLEER. CDR3 bases: TGCGCCAGCAGCCAAGAAGGGCGGACCGCCTACGAGCAGTACTTC. It specifies CASSQEGRTAYEQYF.

This clonotype was counted between two and nine times. The V call is TRBV7-9, the J call TRBJ2-6; no clear D gene. Looked up from germline, CDR1 is SEHNR and CDR2 is FQNEAQ (reference sequence). The V end was cut by 0 bases, the J end by 9 bases, with 12 bases between. This CDR3 contains 15 residues. This CDR3 reads CASSLASLYLNVLTF. For the CDR3, the DNA is TGTGCCAGCAGCTTAGCGTCGCTTTATCTCAACGTCCTGACTTTC.

This clonotype was recorded many times. The J gene is TRBJ2-7, the V gene TRBV7-6, with TRBD2 matching 11 bases. The CDR3 covers 15 residues. Per the germline V gene, CDR1 is SGHVS and CDR2 is FNYEAQ. Trimming took 5 bases from V and 0 from J; bases not matched to a gene: 3. The CDR3 protein is CASSGGLADSYEQYF. The DNA for the CDR3 is TGTGCCAGCAGCGGGGGACTAGCGGACTCCTACGAGCAGTACTTC.

This clonotype was observed many times. The chain is built from TRBV10-3 and TRBJ2-5, with D perhaps matching TRBD1 or TRBD2 (5 bases each). This CDR3 is built from 13 residues. Germline-derived CDR1 and CDR2 are ENHRY and SYGVKD. The V end lost 7 bases, the J end lost 2 bases, and 11 bases lay between the germline ends. The chain's CDR3 is CAITGTQQETQYF. In DNA form, the CDR3 reads TGTGCCATCACCGGGACGCAACAAGAGACCCAGTACTTC.

This clonotype appeared many times. The chain is built from TRBV27 and TRBJ2-1; 13 positions match TRBD2. Looked up from germline, CDR1 is MNHEY and CDR2 is SMNVEV (reference sequence). The length of the CDR3 is 14 residues. V gave up 5 bases and J gave up 10 bases; unmatched junction bases: 5. This chain's CDR3 is CASSQLAGGAEQFF. The DNA of the CDR3 is TGTGCCAGCAGTCAACTAGCGGGGGGGGCCGAGCAGTTCTTC.

This clonotype was detected ten times or more. The rearrangement links TRBV5-1 to TRBJ2-5; D is possibly TRBD2 (7 bases). Trimming took 5 bases from V and 1 from J, leaving 27 bases between them. The CDR3 is 19 amino acids. CDR1 is SGHRS, CDR2 YFSETQ, per germline. For the CDR3, the DNA is TGCGCCAGCAGGGGGGGGACCGAGGATTTCGGGGGGCGCCAAGAGACCCAGTACTTC. The encoded protein is CASRGGTEDFGGRQETQYF.

This clonotype was counted many times. CDR3 sequence reads: CASSFSGDYEQYF. DNA of the CDR3: TGTGCCAGCAGCTTTTCAGGGGACTACGAGCAGTACTTC. The chain carries TRBV7-9 and TRBJ2-7; tentatively, D is TRBD1 (6 bases). V was cut by 3 bases and J by 3 bases, with 9 bases left in between. From germline, CDR1 is SEHNR and CDR2 FQNEAQ (reference sequence). The CDR3 has 13 amino acids.

This clonotype was observed many times. The rearrangement joins TRBV6-5 to TRBJ2-1; D might be TRBD2 (6 bases). This CDR3 region has 15 residues. Germline V gene sequence: CDR1 MNHEY, CDR2 SVGAGI. Trimming shortened V by 6 bases and J by 7 bases, and 19 bases separated the two germline ends. The CDR3 spells CASRGGGGPGNEQFF. DNA of the CDR3: TGTGCCAGCAGGGGAGGAGGTGGGCCGGGGAATGAGCAGTTCTTC.

Comment on this clonotype: A much larger clone lies one base from this, so it may be a read error. CDR3 region: CARSATNYGYTF. The CDR3 coding sequence is TGTGCCCGGAGTGCAACTAACTATGGCTACACCTTC. The chain employs TRBV30 and TRBJ1-2; D is uncertain. The CDR3 spans 12 residues. Germline assignment: CDR1 GTSNPN and CDR2 SVGIG (reference sequence).

V is TRBV18 and J is TRBJ2-3; TRBD2 aligns across 13 bases. Germline lookup yields CDR1 KGHSH and CDR2 LQKENI. The J segment lost 2 bases and the V segment lost 3 bases, leaving 5 bases of the junction unmatched. This CDR3 is built from 17 residues. CDR3 region: CASSPEGLAGYTDTQYF. The CDR3 DNA reads TGTGCCAGCTCACCCGAGGGACTAGCGGGGTACACAGATACGCAGTATTTT.

This clonotype was counted many times. The chain couples TRBV4-1 to TRBJ1-1, with no clear D. CDR1 is MGHRA and CDR2 is YSYEKL in the germline V gene. V dropped 0 bases and J dropped 6 bases, with 2 bases sitting between them. The CDR3 contains 11 residues. The CDR3 DNA reads as TGCGCCAGCAGCCAAGAATCTGAAGCTTTCTTT. Protein product: CASSQESEAFF.

At least ten counts were recorded for this clonotype. V gene TRBV12-3 or TRBV12-4 combines with J gene TRBJ2-3, with D tentatively TRBD2 (6 bases). The CDR3 spans 16 residues. V lost 2 bases to trimming and J lost 0 bases, with 12 bases between them. The CDR3 region is CASSLSLASSTDTQYF. DNA for the CDR3: TGTGCCAGCAGTTTAAGCCTAGCGAGTAGCACAGATACGCAGTATTTT.

This clonotype was picked up a small number of times. The rearrangement links TRBV4-3 to TRBJ2-7; 8 bases line up with TRBD1. This CDR3 contains 15 residues. J was trimmed by 4 bases and V by 1 base; bases with no gene match: 6. From germline, CDR1 is LGHNA and CDR2 YSLEER. The CDR3 here is CASSQGTGHRYEQYF. CDR3 nucleotides: TGCGCCAGCAGCCAAGGGACAGGGCATAGGTACGAGCAGTACTTC.

In this sample, this clonotype turned up many times. The chain links TRBV29-1 to TRBJ2-5, with D possibly matching TRBD1 (6 bases). Trimming took off 6 bases at V and 1 base at J, with 9 bases between the two ends. Germline assignment: CDR1 SQVTM and CDR2 ANQGSEA. CDR3 length: 12 amino acids. In DNA, the CDR3 is TGCAGCGTCGAGGACAGCCAAGAGACCCAGTACTTC. Translated, it gives CSVEDSQETQYF.

The table lists this clonotype with a few counts. J is TRBJ2-5 and V is TRBV24-1, with a weak D call TRBD2 (6 bases). The CDR3 spans 14 residues. V lost 3 bases to trimming and J lost 5 bases, with 12 bases between them. Germline V gives CDR1 KGHDR, CDR2 SFDVKD. CDR3 DNA sequence: TGTGCCACCAGTGATAGTAGCGGCTCGGAGACCCAGTACTTC. Translating gives CATSDSSGSETQYF.

Worth noting for this clonotype: Just one base apart from a much larger clone, this may be a read error. The chain joins TRBV9 to TRBJ2-1; 10 positions agree with TRBD2. This CDR3 contains 16 residues. Germline assignment: CDR1 SGDLS and CDR2 YYNGEE. The trim removed 0 bases at V and 8 bases at J, leaving 8 bases unmatched. The CDR3 DNA sequence: TGTGCCAGCAGCGTAGAATGGAGCGGGGGGGCCGATGAGCAGTTCTTC. Its translation: CASSVEWSGGADEQFF.

This clonotype was seen many times. The chain couples TRBV11-2 to TRBJ1-1; 8 bases line up with TRBD1. From germline, CDR1 is SGHAT and CDR2 FQNNGV. This CDR3 region has 15 residues. Germline trimming cut 5 bases from V and 1 base from J; bases unmatched to any gene: 6. CDR3 in amino acids: CASSGRTGRNTEAFF. CDR3 bases: TGTGCCAGCAGCGGGAGGACAGGGCGGAACACTGAAGCTTTCTTT.

With respect to this clonotype: This could be a read error, since a much larger clone is one nucleotide away. The chain uses TRBV19 and TRBJ2-5; 8 bases line up with TRBD1. CDR3 length: 14 amino acids. Germline lookup yields CDR1 LNHDA and CDR2 SQIVND (reference sequence). CDR3 coding DNA: TGTGCCGGTAGTATCCGGACAGGGTACGAGACCCAGTACTTC. Translation gives CAGSIRTGYETQYF. Full variable domain (rest looked up from reference TRBV19 and TRBJ2-5): DGGITQSPKYLFRKEGQNVTLSCEQNLNHDAMYWYRQDPGQGLRLIYYSQIVNDFQKGDIAEGYSVSREKKESFPLTVTSAQKNPTAFYLCAGSIRTGYETQYFGPGTRLLVL.